The following is a T cell receptor (beta chain) sequence with its context. The run depth of the assay was deep. Clones were sequenced by immunoSEQ multiplex PCR, and TCRdb holds only the in-frame ones, with some missing. The table records millions of clones, about 93% of them present only once. In the naive CD8 group, cells lacked CD45RO and were positively selected for CCR7, so terminally differentiated effector memory CD45RA+ cells were left out. Healthy HIV-negative adults without recent acute infections or vaccinations served as donors. These data originate in a study of shared clonotypes between healthy human individuals. This CDR3 is 13 amino acids long. Trimming took 0 bases from V and 3 from J, leaving 6 bases between them. Germline V CDR1 and CDR2: SGHVS, FQNEAQ.

This sequence originates from a young man in good health. Some clones in this sample may be carry-over from other donors' samples. The J gene is TRBJ2-7, the V gene TRBV7-8; maybe TRBD1 (5 bases). The sample consisted of naive CD8+ T cells from PBMCs. CDR3 sequence: CASSLADSYEQYF. The CDR3 DNA follows: TGTGCCAGCAGCTTAGCTGACAGCTACGAGCAGTACTTC.